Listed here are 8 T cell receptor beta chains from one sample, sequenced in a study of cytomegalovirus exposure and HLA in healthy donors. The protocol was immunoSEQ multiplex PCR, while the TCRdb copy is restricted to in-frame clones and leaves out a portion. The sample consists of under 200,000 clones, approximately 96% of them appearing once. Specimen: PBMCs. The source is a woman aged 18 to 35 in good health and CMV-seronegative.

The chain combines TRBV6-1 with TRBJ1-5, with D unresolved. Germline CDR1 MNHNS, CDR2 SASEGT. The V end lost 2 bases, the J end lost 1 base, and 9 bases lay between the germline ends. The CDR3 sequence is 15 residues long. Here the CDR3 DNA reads TGTGCCAGCAGTGAATCGGGAGACAGCAATCAGCCCCAGCATTTT. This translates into CASSESGDSNQPQHF.

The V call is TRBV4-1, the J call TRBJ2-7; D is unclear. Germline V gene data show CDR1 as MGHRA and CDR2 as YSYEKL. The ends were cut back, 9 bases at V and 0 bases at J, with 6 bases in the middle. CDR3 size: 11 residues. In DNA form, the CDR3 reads TGCGCCAGAGAGGACTCCTACGAGCAGTACTTC. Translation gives CAREDSYEQYF.

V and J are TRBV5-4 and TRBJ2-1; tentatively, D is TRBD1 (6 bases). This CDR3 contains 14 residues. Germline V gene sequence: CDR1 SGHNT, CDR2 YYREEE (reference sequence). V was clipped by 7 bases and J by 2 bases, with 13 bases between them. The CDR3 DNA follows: TGTGCCAGCTCAGGGGCCCCACCCTACAATGAGCAGTTCTTC. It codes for CASSGAPPYNEQFF.

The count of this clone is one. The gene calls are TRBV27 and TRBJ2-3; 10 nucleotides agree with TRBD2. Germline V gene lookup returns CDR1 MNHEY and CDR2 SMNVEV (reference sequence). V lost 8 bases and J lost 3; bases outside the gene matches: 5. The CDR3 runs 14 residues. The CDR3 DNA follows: TGTGCCAGCGCTACACTAGCGGGAACAGATACGCAGTATTTT. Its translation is CASATLAGTDTQYF.

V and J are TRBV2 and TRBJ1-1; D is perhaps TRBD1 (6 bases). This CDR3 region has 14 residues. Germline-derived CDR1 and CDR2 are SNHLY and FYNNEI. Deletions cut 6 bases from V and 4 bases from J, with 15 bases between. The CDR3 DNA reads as TGTGCCAGCAGGGAACGAACAGGGCCCACTGAAGCTTTCTTT. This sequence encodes CASRERTGPTEAFF. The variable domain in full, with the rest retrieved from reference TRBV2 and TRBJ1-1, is EPEVTQTPSHQVTQMGQEVILRCVPISNHLYFYWYRQILGQKVEFLVSFYNNEISEKSEIFDDQFSVERPDGSNFTLKIRSTKLEDSAMYFCASRERTGPTEAFFGQGTRLTVV.

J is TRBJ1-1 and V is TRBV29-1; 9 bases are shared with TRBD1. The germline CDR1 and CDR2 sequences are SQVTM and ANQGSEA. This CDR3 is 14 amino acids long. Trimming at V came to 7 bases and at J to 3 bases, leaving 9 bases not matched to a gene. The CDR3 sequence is CSGLGGQGDTEAFF. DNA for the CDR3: TGCAGCGGACTAGGGGGACAGGGCGACACTGAAGCTTTCTTT.

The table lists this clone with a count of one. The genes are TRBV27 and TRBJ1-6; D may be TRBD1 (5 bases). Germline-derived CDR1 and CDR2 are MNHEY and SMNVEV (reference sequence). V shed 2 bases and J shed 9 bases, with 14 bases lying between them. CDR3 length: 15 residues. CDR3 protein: CASSLGGWGGSPLHF. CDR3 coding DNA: TGTGCCAGCAGTTTAGGGGGGTGGGGAGGTTCACCCCTCCACTTT.

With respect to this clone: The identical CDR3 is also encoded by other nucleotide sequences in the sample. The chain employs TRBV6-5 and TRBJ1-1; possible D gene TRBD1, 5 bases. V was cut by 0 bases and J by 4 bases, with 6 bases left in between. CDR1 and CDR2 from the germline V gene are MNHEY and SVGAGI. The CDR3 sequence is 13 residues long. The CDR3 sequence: CASSYSGGTEAFF. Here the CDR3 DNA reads TGTGCCAGCAGTTACTCGGGGGGCACTGAAGCTTTCTTT.